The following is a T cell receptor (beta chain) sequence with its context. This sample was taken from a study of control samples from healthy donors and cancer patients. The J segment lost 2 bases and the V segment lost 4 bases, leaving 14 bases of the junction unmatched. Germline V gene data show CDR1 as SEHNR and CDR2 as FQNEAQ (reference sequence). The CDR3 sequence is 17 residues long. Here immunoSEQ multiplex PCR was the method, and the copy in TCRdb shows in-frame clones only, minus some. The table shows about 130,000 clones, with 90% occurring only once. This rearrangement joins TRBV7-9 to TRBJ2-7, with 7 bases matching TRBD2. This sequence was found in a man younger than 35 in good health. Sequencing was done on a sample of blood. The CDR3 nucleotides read TGTGCCAGCAGCTCACCAGCGGTGGGCGGGGGAACCTACGAGCAGTACTTC. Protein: CASSSPAVGGGTYEQYF.